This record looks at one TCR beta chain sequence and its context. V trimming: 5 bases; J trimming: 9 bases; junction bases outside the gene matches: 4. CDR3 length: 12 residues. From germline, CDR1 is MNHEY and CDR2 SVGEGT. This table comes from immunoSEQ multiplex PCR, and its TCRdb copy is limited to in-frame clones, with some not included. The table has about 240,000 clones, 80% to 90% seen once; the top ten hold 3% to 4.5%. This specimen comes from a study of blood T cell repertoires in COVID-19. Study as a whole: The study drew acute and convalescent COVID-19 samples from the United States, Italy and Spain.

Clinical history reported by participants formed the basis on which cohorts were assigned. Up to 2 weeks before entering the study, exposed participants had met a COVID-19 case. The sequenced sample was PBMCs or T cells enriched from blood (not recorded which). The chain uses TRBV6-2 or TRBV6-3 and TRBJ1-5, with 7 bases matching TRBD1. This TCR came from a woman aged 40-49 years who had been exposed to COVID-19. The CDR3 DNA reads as TGTGCCAGCAGTCCCAGGGGGTCGCCCCAGCATTTT. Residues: CASSPRGSPQHF.